These 30 T cell receptor beta chains share one sample of origin, sequenced in a study of regulatory T cells in long-lasting Graves disease (dated by TCRdb to the early 2020s). The meaning of the sample's time point label: newly diagnosed GD, antithyroid drugs for less than 3 months. RNA was extracted from PBMCs in TRIzol for both TCR sequencing and RNA sequencing. Receptors were amplified or captured by multiplex PCR. TCRdb names Illumina HiSeq 4000 as the instrument used. CDR3 regions were amplified by Arm-PCR with iRepertoire HTBI primers to construct TCR beta libraries. TCRdb reprocessing: public reads trimmed at Q25 with fastp, clones called with MiXCR, in-frame beta chains kept. Rows are unified per CDR3 protein, each entry keeping the most common DNA and genes. The sample yields approximately 390,000 distinct CDR3 sequences; roughly 17% were counted once. The ten largest clones take up 20% of the sample.

A further study also used this sample, focusing on T cells in Graves' hyperthyroidism and ophthalmopathy.

This sample comprised peripheral blood mononuclear cells (PBMCs), obtained at new diagnosis, from a patient treated with antithyroid drugs. All receptors derive from a woman under 30 with Graves disease. Donor details come from another sample of the same person, matched by shared clones.

This chain joins TRBV15 and TRBJ2-3, with D possibly TRBD1 on 6 matching bases. Germline CDR1 reads LNHNV; CDR2 reads YYDKDF (reference sequence). The V end lost 1 base, the J end lost 3 bases, and 20 bases lay between the germline ends. The CDR3 length is 18 residues. The CDR3 nucleotides are TGTGCCACCAGCAGAGCGAAATTTGCAGGGGCCCGTACAGATACGCAGTATTTT. Its protein is CATSRAKFAGARTDTQYF.

This clonotype occurred many times. This chain uses TRBV29-1 with TRBJ2-3, with TRBD2 matching 7 bases. The CDR3 sequence is 16 residues long. Germline-derived CDR1 and CDR2 are SQVTM and ANQGSEA. V was pared by 4 bases and J by 0 bases, with 10 bases of the junction left unmatched. This CDR3 reads CSVGGRRGPSTDTQYF. CDR3 DNA: TGCAGCGTTGGCGGGAGAAGGGGACCGAGCACAGATACGCAGTATTTT.

This clonotype was seen a handful of times. V is TRBV5-5 and J is TRBJ2-1; maybe TRBD2 (6 bases). The CDR3 spans 15 residues. With 0 bases removed from V and 4 bases from J, the gap between germline ends came to 11 bases. Germline CDR1 is SGHKS and CDR2 is YYEKEE (reference sequence). In DNA, the CDR3 is TGTGCCAGCAGCTTGGGGGACTGGGATTACAATGAGCAGTTCTTC. This codes for CASSLGDWDYNEQFF.

This clonotype was counted at least ten times. V usage is TRBV11-2 and J usage is TRBJ2-5; D remains unclear. The CDR3 sequence is 13 residues long. Germline values: CDR1 SGHAT, CDR2 FQNNGV. Trimming removed 3 bases at V and 3 bases at J, with 8 bases between. The CDR3 region is CASSFHGEETQYF. In nucleotides, the CDR3 is TGTGCCAGCAGCTTTCATGGGGAAGAGACCCAGTACTTC.

This clonotype was recorded a few times. This chain uses TRBV19 with TRBJ1-1; D not resolved. The germline V gene has CDR1 LNHDA and CDR2 SQIVND (reference sequence). The V end lost 7 bases, the J end lost 7 bases, and 16 bases lay between the germline ends. This CDR3 has 13 residues. CDR3 nucleotides: TGTGCCAGTACCAGGACCGCCGAAGGTGAAGCTTTCTTT. Its protein product is CASTRTAEGEAFF.

This clonotype was seen at least ten times. J is TRBJ2-7 and V is TRBV6-1; 8 bases line up with TRBD1. This CDR3 is 12 amino acids long. Looked up from germline, CDR1 is MNHNS and CDR2 is SASEGT. The V gene end was trimmed by 5 bases and the J gene end by 5 bases; junction bases not matched to a gene: 2. The CDR3 coding sequence is TGTGCCAGCAGTCCACAGGGGGACGAGCAGTACTTC. As protein: CASSPQGDEQYF.

Note on this clonotype: A read error may be the cause here, since a much bigger clone is one base away. The rearrangement links TRBV20-1 to TRBJ2-3; 11 bases are a match to TRBD1. The CDR3 contains 14 residues. CDR1 and CDR2 (germline): DFQATT, SNEGSKA (reference sequence). CDR3 coding DNA: TGCAGTGCCGGGACAGGGGGTGCGGGGGATATGCAGTATTTT. Translation: CSAGTGGAGDMQYF.

This chain connects TRBV19 to TRBJ2-7; TRBD1 matches at 9 bases. The CDR3 extends over 14 amino acids. J lost 6 bases, V lost 9 bases, and 12 bases had no gene match. Germline V lookup: CDR1 LNHDA, CDR2 SQIVND (reference sequence). CDR3: CASQRTPTGGEQYF. The CDR3 nucleotides are TGTGCCAGCCAAAGAACCCCGACAGGGGGCGAGCAGTACTTC. Based on the CDR3 plus reference TRBV19 and TRBJ2-7, the full variable domain is DGGITQSPKYLFRKEGQNVTLSCEQNLNHDAMYWYRQDPGQGLRLIYYSQIVNDFQKGDIAEGYSVSREKKESFPLTVTSAQKNPTAFYLCASQRTPTGGEQYFGPGTRLTVT.

This clonotype has a count of ten or more. The chain carries TRBV10-3 and TRBJ2-7; a possible D gene is TRBD2 (6 bases). Germline CDR1 is ENHRY and CDR2 is SYGVKD. The CDR3 totals 12 residues. V lost 5 bases and J 6 bases, leaving 11 bases between the germline ends. CDR3 loop: CAISSRGSEQYF. As DNA, the CDR3 is TGTGCCATCAGTTCTCGGGGGAGCGAGCAGTACTTC.

This clonotype occurred many times. This chain links TRBV11-1 with TRBJ1-1; possibly TRBD1 for D (6 bases). This CDR3 spans 12 amino acids. Germline assignment: CDR1 SGHAT and CDR2 FQDESV (reference sequence). V shed 5 bases and J shed 8 bases, with 12 bases lying between them. CDR3 region: CASSQGTTEAFF. CDR3 DNA: TGTGCCAGCAGCCAGGGGACCACGGAAGCTTTCTTT.

Concerning this clonotype: Since a much larger clone is just one base distant, this may be a read error. This chain joins TRBV20-1 and TRBJ2-2, with D uncertain. The germline V gene has CDR1 DFQATT and CDR2 SNEGSKA (reference sequence). The CDR3 loop spans 16 amino acids. The CDR3 DNA follows: TGCAGTGCTAGTCCCCTTAGGGTTACGAACACCAGGGAGCTGTTTTTT. Translation: CSASPLRVTNTRELFF.

This clonotype was found a few times. Being one base from a much bigger clone, this may be a read error. V and J are TRBV30 and TRBJ2-7; 7 nucleotides align to TRBD1. Looked up from germline, CDR1 is GTSNPN and CDR2 is SVGIG (reference sequence). The CDR3 sequence is 12 residues long. With 7 bases clipped from V and 5 bases from J, the junction kept 8 bases outside the gene matches. The CDR3 sequence: CALKQGPNEQYF. The CDR3 nucleotides read TGTGCCTTGAAACAGGGGCCCAACGAGCAGTACTTC.

This clonotype was seen a single time. The junction does not match germline at one end; this may be a read error. V and J are TRBV20-1 and TRBJ1-6, with TRBD1 matching 7 bases. Germline-derived CDR1 and CDR2 are DFQATT and SNEGSKA (reference sequence). The CDR3 loop spans 16 amino acids. CDR3: CSADTGDPDYNSPIHF. CDR3 DNA: TGCAGTGCTGATACAGGGGACCCTGATTATAATTCACCCATCCACTTT.

Turning to this clonotype: A far bigger clonotype differs at one base, so this is likely a read error. The rearrangement uses TRBV6-5 and TRBJ2-5; maybe TRBD2 (5 bases). The CDR3 length is 18 residues. Germline assignment: CDR1 MNHEY and CDR2 SVGAGI. Trimming cost V 0 bases and J 11 bases, with 28 bases left between them. CDR3 residues: CASSYSKGAGHSYNEQYF. The CDR3, as DNA: TGTGCCAGCAGTTACTCGAAGGGTGCGGGCCACTCCTACAATGAGCAGTACTTC.

This clonotype was counted many times. The chain combines TRBV20-1 with TRBJ2-5; D not certain. This CDR3 spans 12 amino acids. The germline V and J ends were trimmed by 3 bases and 0 bases, with 5 bases remaining between them. CDR1 is DFQATT and CDR2 is SNEGSKA in the germline V gene (reference sequence). The chain's CDR3 is CSASANQETQYF. The CDR3 DNA reads TGCAGTGCTAGTGCTAACCAAGAGACCCAGTACTTC.

This clonotype was detected many times. The chain joins TRBV3-1 to TRBJ1-6, with no clear D. The germline V gene has CDR1 LGHDT and CDR2 YNNKEL (reference sequence). V was clipped by 1 base and J by 10 bases, with 14 bases between them. CDR3 length: 15 amino acids. The CDR3 DNA follows: TGTGCCAGCAGCCAAGTAGACGACAATAGGTCACCCCTCCACTTT. As protein: CASSQVDDNRSPLHF.

The chain combines TRBV19 with TRBJ2-1, with TRBD1 matching over 12 bases. Germline CDR1 LNHDA, CDR2 SQIVND (reference sequence). The CDR3 consists of 14 residues. The J segment lost 9 bases and the V segment lost 4 bases, leaving 4 bases of the junction unmatched. The CDR3 loop reads CASSRGDRGREQFF. CDR3 DNA: TGTGCCAGTAGTAGAGGGGACAGGGGGCGTGAGCAGTTCTTC.

The chain uses TRBV20-1 and TRBJ2-1, with 8 bases matching TRBD2. In germline, CDR1 is DFQATT, CDR2 SNEGSKA (reference sequence). With V trimmed by 5 bases and J by 4 bases, 10 bases remained unmatched. The CDR3 has 15 residues. The CDR3 coding sequence is TGCAGTGCTCCCAGGAGCGGGGGAGCATACAATGAGCAGTTCTTC. Protein product: CSAPRSGGAYNEQFF.

On this clonotype itself: One base away lies a much larger clone, so this may be a sequencing read error. The chain is built from TRBV28 and TRBJ2-6, with D perhaps TRBD2 (7 bases). CDR1 and CDR2 from the germline V gene are MDHEN and SYDVKM. The CDR3 is 21 amino acids. CDR3 DNA sequence: TGTGCCAGCAGTACCCCCCCCGGGGGGCGTAAAACAAAGTCTGGGGCCAGCGTCCTGACTTTC. Protein product: CASSTPPGGRKTKSGASVLTF.

This clonotype appeared a few times. The chain uses TRBV29-1 and TRBJ2-7; unclear D gene. The germline CDR1 and CDR2 sequences are SQVTM and ANQGSEA. Trimming left V 4 bases short and J 6 bases short, with 13 bases between. This CDR3 region has 12 residues. CDR3 nucleotide sequence: TGCAGCGTTGGGCTGGCCCGTAGCGAGCAGTACTTC. Translation gives CSVGLARSEQYF.

This clonotype was found a few times. A much larger clone differs from this one at a single base, so this may be a read error. This chain uses TRBV7-3 with TRBJ2-1; D may be TRBD1 or TRBD2 (6 bases each). The V gene's germline CDR1 is SGHTA and CDR2 FQGTGA. The ends were cut back, 5 bases at V and 12 bases at J, with 20 bases in the middle. This CDR3 region has 14 residues. CDR3 residues: CASSPSGAVGGQFF. DNA of the CDR3: TGTGCCAGCAGCCCCTCGGGGGCGGTTGGTGGGCAGTTCTTC.

The chain recombines TRBV5-1 with TRBJ2-1; TRBD1 matches 9 bases. CDR3 length: 17 residues. V lost 0 bases and J lost 4; bases outside the gene matches: 8. From germline, CDR1 is SGHRS and CDR2 YFSETQ. In nucleotides, the CDR3 is TGCGCCAGCAGCTTGGCGACAACCGGGACAGGGTACAATGAGCAGTTCTTC. This encodes CASSLATTGTGYNEQFF.

The chain links TRBV11-3 to TRBJ2-3; D ambiguous. Trimming removed 0 bases from V and 1 base from J, with 17 bases in between. The CDR3 is 18 residues long. Germline V gene sequence: CDR1 SGHNT, CDR2 YENEEA. The CDR3 spells CASSLEYGSWLGTDTQYF. For the CDR3, the DNA is TGTGCCAGCAGCTTAGAGTACGGTTCGTGGTTGGGCACAGATACGCAGTATTTT. Complete variable domain (other parts from reference TRBV11-3 and TRBJ2-3): EAGVVQSPRYKIIEKKQPVAFWCNPISGHNTLYWYLQNLGQGPELLIRYENEEAVDDSQLPKDRFSAERLKGVDSTLKIQPAELGDSAVYLCASSLEYGSWLGTDTQYFGPGTRLTVL.

Here the CDR3 DNA reads TGTGCCAGCAGTTACCGGGCCCTGGATCAGCCCCAGCATTTT. Encoded protein: CASSYRALDQPQHF. V and J are TRBV28 and TRBJ1-5; D gene unclear. Germline V lookup: CDR1 MDHEN, CDR2 SYDVKM. This CDR3 comprises 14 residues. V was trimmed by 4 bases and J by 5 bases, leaving 12 bases between them.

The chain joins TRBV19 to TRBJ2-1, with a tentative D call TRBD2 (7 bases). The CDR3 extends over 15 amino acids. From germline, CDR1 is LNHDA and CDR2 SQIVND (reference sequence). V lost 2 bases and J 6 bases, leaving 14 bases between the germline ends. CDR3 nucleotide sequence: TGTGCCAGTAGTATACGAAAGGGAGGGGGCAATGAGCAGTTCTTC. Translated: CASSIRKGGGNEQFF. Full variable domain (remainder filled in from reference TRBV19 and TRBJ2-1): DGGITQSPKYLFRKEGQNVTLSCEQNLNHDAMYWYRQDPGQGLRLIYYSQIVNDFQKGDIAEGYSVSREKKESFPLTVTSAQKNPTAFYLCASSIRKGGGNEQFFGPGTRLTVL.

This clonotype showed up just a few times. The chain joins TRBV6-2 or TRBV6-3 to TRBJ1-2, with a tentative D call TRBD1 (5 bases). Between the trimmed V and J ends, which lost 7 bases and 4 bases, there was a span of 10 bases. The CDR3 extends over 12 amino acids. The germline V gene has CDR1 MNHEY and CDR2 SVGEGT. The CDR3 loop is CASTPGGYGYTF. The CDR3 nucleotides are TGTGCCAGCACCCCGGGGGGCTATGGCTACACCTTC.

This clonotype appeared a few times. The chain has TRBV28 and TRBJ1-1, with a possible D match to TRBD1 (5 bases). This CDR3 region has 16 residues. Germline V gives CDR1 MDHEN, CDR2 SYDVKM. Trimming left V 3 bases short and J 11 bases short, with 25 bases between. The CDR3 loop reads CASSFPPGDGEPGAFF. CDR3 nucleotides: TGTGCCAGCAGTTTCCCCCCCGGGGACGGGGAACCGGGTGCTTTCTTT.

This clonotype was seen at least ten times. The chain employs TRBV10-3 and TRBJ2-1; TRBD2 aligns across 13 bases. The CDR3 totals 18 residues. After removal of 7 bases from V and 4 bases from J, the junction contained 13 bases not matched to a gene. Germline values: CDR1 ENHRY, CDR2 SYGVKD. CDR3 in amino acids: CAIKGDTPGLAGYNEQFF. The CDR3 DNA reads as TGTGCCATCAAAGGGGACACTCCGGGACTAGCGGGGTACAATGAGCAGTTCTTC.

This clonotype appeared many times. The V and J genes are TRBV7-9 and TRBJ2-4, with 9 bases lining up with TRBD1. There are 16 residues in the CDR3. Germline CDR1 and CDR2: SEHNR and FQNEAQ (reference sequence). V lost 4 bases to trimming and J lost 5 bases; unmatched junction nucleotides: 9. Here the CDR3 DNA reads TGTGCCAGCAGCTCGCCCGCGGACAGGGGCCAAAACATTCAGTACTTC. Translation: CASSSPADRGQNIQYF.

This clonotype was picked up many times. This chain connects TRBV13 to TRBJ2-1; D possibly uses TRBD1 or TRBD2 (5 bases each). This CDR3 region has 16 residues. Germline V lookup: CDR1 PRHDT, CDR2 FYEKMQ (reference sequence). V shed 5 bases and J shed 0 bases, with 14 bases lying between them. CDR3 protein: CASSIRMRGSYNEQFF. In DNA form, the CDR3 reads TGTGCCAGCAGCATAAGAATGAGGGGCTCCTACAATGAGCAGTTCTTC.